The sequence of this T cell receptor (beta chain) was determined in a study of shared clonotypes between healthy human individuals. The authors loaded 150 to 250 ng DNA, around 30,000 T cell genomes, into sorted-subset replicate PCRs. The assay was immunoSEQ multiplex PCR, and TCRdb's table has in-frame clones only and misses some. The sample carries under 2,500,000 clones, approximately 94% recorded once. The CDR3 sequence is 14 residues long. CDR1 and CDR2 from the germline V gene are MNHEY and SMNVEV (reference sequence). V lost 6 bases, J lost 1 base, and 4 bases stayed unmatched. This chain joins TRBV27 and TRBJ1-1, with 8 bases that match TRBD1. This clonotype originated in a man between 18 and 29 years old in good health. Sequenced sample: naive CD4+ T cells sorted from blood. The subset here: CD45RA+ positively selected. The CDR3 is CASSRQGTNTEAFF. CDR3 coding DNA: TGTGCCAGCAGCAGACAGGGGACGAACACTGAAGCTTTCTTT.